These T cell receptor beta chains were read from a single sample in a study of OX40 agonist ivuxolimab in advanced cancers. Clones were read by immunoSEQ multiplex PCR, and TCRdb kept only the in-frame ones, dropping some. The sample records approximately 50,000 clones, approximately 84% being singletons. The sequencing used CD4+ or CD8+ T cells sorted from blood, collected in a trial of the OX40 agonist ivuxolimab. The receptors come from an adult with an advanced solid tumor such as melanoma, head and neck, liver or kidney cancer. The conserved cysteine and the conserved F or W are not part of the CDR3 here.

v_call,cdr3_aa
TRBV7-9,ASSLGAVDQPQH
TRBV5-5,ASSPILTSGKNEQF
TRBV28,ASSLFGTVNQPQH
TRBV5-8,ASSLGVVGDTEAF
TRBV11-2,ASSRVALKNIQY
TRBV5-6,ASSGDRGAGELF
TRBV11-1,ASSPGTSVGELF
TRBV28,ASQSSGTQY
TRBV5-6,ASSSGQGLTYEQY
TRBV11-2,ASSHDRPSSGNTIY
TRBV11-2,ASSLEGGLSQPQH
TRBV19,ASSLVNTEAF
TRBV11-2,ASSLTPAANYGYT
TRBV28,ASSPDSTRPQH
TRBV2,ASRESGTGLSPLH
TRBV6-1,ASSEAPKTGNRYGYT
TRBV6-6,ASSYSRSSYEQY
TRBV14,ASRTRGSYEQY
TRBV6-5,ASSEFGEKLF
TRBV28,ASSFRGGDYGYT
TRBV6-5,ATASGILTDTQY
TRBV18,ASSLTRDRSLSEQY
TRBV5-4,ASSFGGGSDYEQY
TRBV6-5,ASSRQETQY
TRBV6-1,ASSEGTSGTRETQY
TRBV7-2,ASSPTGQGGGYT
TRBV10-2,ASSQGARETQY
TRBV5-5,ASSFARRQGATNEKLF
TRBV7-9,ASSSSAIGKLNYGYT
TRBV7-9,ASSSSLGGTGELF
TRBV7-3,ASSITGTTREQY
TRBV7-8,ASSGGGRFEQY
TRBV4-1,ASSPDSFRDRAAGYT
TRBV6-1,ASSAFGGSEQY
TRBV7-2,ASSLTGGSVNTEAF
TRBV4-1,ASSQVGTGGYT
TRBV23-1,ASSQNSGRGLHNEQF
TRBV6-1,ASSGPGQNYGYT
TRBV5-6,ASSPTGGWNEQF
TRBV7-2,ASSLLATVTDTQY
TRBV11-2,ASSGPGGQY
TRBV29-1,SVRDTEQY
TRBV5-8,ASSHRLAITGELF
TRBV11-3,ASSLGLAGGEQY
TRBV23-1,ASSQPGCGKKPRCPYGYT
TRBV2,ASSEYKAGGPLDTQY
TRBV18,ASSPPSYSSTDTQY
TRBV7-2,ASEAVAGGYGNEQF
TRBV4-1,ASSPGQINQPQH
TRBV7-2,ASSWPSGSASGELF